This is a list of T cell receptor beta chains from one sample in a study of blood T cell repertoires in COVID-19. Repertoires were generated with immunoSEQ multiplex PCR, while TCRdb's copy carries only in-frame clones and drops some. The repertoire has approximately 120,000 clones, roughly 80% of them found once; the top ten carry about 6.3%. Specimen: peripheral blood. The receptors shown here come from an elderly man with COVID-19, enrolled during active disease. The CDR3 runs from the conserved cysteine through the conserved F or W. Each record gives: clone size, J gene, D gene, V gene, CDR3 DNA, CDR3 protein. D genes are given only for firm matches. Clone size is not always given. Where it is, it says once, few, many or a class for expanded clones.

few | TRBJ1-2 | . | TRBV11-1 | TGTGCCAGCAGCTTTAATGGGAGGTACGCAGCCTTC | CASSFNGRYAAF
. | TRBJ2-1 | TRBD2 | TRBV19 | TGTGCCAGTAGTATATCAACGGGAGGGTATGCCTCGCAGTTCTTC | CASSISTGGYASQFF
. | TRBJ2-7 | TRBD1 | TRBV27 | TGTGCCGTGCTGGGACAGGGCTACGAGCAGTACTTC | CAVLGQGYEQYF
. | TRBJ1-1 | . | TRBV7-9 | TGTGCCAGCAGCACCTCGACAGGTCCGGTGACTGAAGCTTTCTTT | CASSTSTGPVTEAFF
few | TRBJ1-2 | TRBD1 | TRBV6-6 | TGTGCCAGCAGTTATGCCCAGGGGGATTATGGCTACACCTTC | CASSYAQGDYGYTF
. | TRBJ2-1 | TRBD2 | TRBV9 | TGTGCCAGCAGCCCCGCGGACGGGAGGCCCTCCTACAATGAGCAGTTCTTC | CASSPADGRPSYNEQFF
. | TRBJ1-3 | . | TRBV6-5 | TGTGCCAGCAGTTACCGTGGGGGGGCTGGAAACACCATATATTTT | CASSYRGGAGNTIYF
few | TRBJ2-1 | TRBD2 | TRBV28 | TGTGCCAGCAGCCCGGGGACTAGCGGGAGAAAGGGGTTCTTC | CASSPGTSGRKGFF
few | TRBJ2-3 | . | TRBV2 | TGTGCCAGCAGATGGGACAACACAGATACGCAGTATTTT | CASRWDNTDTQYF
once | TRBJ2-7 | . | TRBV6-5 | TGTGCCAGCAGGAAGCTAGCAAGGGCAGAGCAGTACTTC | CASRKLARAEQYF
. | TRBJ2-7 | . | TRBV6-1 | TGTGCCAGCAGTGAAGGGCCAGACTACGAGCAGTACTTC | CASSEGPDYEQYF
. | TRBJ1-3 | TRBD1 | TRBV28 | TGTGCCAGCAGTCGCCCGGGACAGGTGTACACCATATATTTT | CASSRPGQVYTIYF
many | TRBJ1-2 | TRBD1 | TRBV28 | TGTGCCAGCAGTGGGGGACAGTTCTATGGCTACACCTTC | CASSGGQFYGYTF
. | TRBJ2-7 | . | TRBV6-5 | TGTGCCAGCAGTTCGGGACTCGGAATTTACTACGAGCAGTACTTC | CASSSGLGIYYEQYF
. | TRBJ1-1 | . | TRBV11-2 | TGTGCCAGCAGCCCCCGGGGGGAGGGGAACACTGAAGCTTTCTTT | CASSPRGEGNTEAFF
few | TRBJ2-7 | TRBD2 | TRBV5-1 | TGCGCCAGCAGCGCCGAGACTAGCGGGAGGGCCGAGCAGTACTTC | CASSAETSGRAEQYF
. | TRBJ2-1 | . | TRBV6-1 | TGTGCCAGCAGTGAAGAAGGCAGGCAGCAGTTCTTC | CASSEEGRQQFF
. | TRBJ2-5 | TRBD1 | TRBV6-5 | TGTGCCAGCAGGTCGGGACAGTCCTTTTTGGAGACCCAGTACTTC | CASRSGQSFLETQYF
. | TRBJ2-3 | . | TRBV6-5 | TGTGCCAGCAGAGTACTAGATACGCAGTATTTT | CASRVLDTQYF
. | TRBJ1-3 | . | TRBV5-1 | TGCGCCAGCAGCCCGGTCCCGAGCTCTGGAAACACCATATATTTT | CASSPVPSSGNTIYF
. | TRBJ2-7 | . | TRBV7-2 | TGTGCCAGCAAATCGAACAGGAACTCCTACGAGCAGTACTTC | CASKSNRNSYEQYF
once | TRBJ2-1 | TRBD2 | TRBV11-2 | TGTGCCAGCAGCTACCGACTAGCGGGAGGGGGTAGATACAATGAGCAGTTCTTC | CASSYRLAGGGRYNEQFF
many | TRBJ1-5 | . | TRBV28 | TGTGCCAGCAGTTTATCTCGGCAGGGACTACAGCCCCAGCATTTT | CASSLSRQGLQPQHF
. | TRBJ1-6 | TRBD1 | TRBV6-2/TRBV6-3 | TGTGCCAGCAGTATGACAGGGGGCAGAGATTCACCCCTCCACTTT | CASSMTGGRDSPLHF